This note documents a single T cell receptor (beta chain) sequence. This entry comes from a study of CD8 T cells in Susac syndrome. Random hexamers served to reverse transcribe roughly 0.5 to 1 ug RNA. immunoSEQ multiplex PCR amplified TCR beta CDR3 across 54 Vbeta, 13 Jbeta. TCRdb itself ran the immunoSEQ multiplex PCR reads through MiXCR, one entry per CDR3 protein. Seen here are about 94,000 distinct CDR3 sequences, 85% to 95% observed once, and the top ten hold about 0.28%. TCR beta sequencing covered blood CD8+ and CD4+ T cells. In contrast to the negatively isolated CD8+ and CD4+ T cells, TEMRA cells were FACS-enriched. The V end lost 3 bases, the J end lost 6 bases, and 12 bases lay between the germline ends. The CDR3 is 14 amino acids. CDR1 is SGHRS and CDR2 is YFSETQ in the germline V gene.

The chain carries TRBV5-1 and TRBJ2-2; D perhaps matches TRBD2 (5 bases). The receptor was isolated from a human donor with Susac syndrome. Sequencing was done on a sample of CD4+ T cells from PBMCs. CDR3 amino acids: CASSYAGVPGELFF. CDR3 DNA: TGCGCCAGCAGCTACGCCGGGGTCCCCGGGGAGCTGTTTTTT.